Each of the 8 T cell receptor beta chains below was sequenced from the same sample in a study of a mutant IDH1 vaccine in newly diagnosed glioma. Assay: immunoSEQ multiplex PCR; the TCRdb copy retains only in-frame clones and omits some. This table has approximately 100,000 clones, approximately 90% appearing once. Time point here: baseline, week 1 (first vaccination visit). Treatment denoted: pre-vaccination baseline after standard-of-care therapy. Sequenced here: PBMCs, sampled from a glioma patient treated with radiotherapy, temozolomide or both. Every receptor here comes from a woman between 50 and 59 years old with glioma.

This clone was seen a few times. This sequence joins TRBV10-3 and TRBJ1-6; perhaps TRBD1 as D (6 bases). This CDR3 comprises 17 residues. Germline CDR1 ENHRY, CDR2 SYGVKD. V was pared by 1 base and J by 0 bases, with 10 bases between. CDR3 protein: CAISEWGDISYNSPLHF. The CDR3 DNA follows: TGTGCCATCAGTGAGTGGGGGGACATCTCCTATAATTCACCCCTCCACTTT.

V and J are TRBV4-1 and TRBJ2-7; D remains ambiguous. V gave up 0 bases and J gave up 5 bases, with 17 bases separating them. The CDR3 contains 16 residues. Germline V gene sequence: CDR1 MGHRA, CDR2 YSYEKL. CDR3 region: CASSQEGIVRPNEQYF. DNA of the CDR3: TGCGCCAGCAGCCAAGAGGGGATCGTCCGGCCCAACGAGCAGTACTTC.

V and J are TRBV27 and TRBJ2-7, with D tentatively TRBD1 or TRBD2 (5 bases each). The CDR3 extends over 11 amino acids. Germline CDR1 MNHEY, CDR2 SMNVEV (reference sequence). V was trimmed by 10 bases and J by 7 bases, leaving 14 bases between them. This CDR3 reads CATTRGGEQYF. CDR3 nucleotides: TGTGCCACGACGAGGGGCGGGGAGCAGTACTTC.

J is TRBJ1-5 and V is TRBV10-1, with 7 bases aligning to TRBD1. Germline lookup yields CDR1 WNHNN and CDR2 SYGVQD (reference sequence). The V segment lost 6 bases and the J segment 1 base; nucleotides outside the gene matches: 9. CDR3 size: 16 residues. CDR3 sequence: CASRLQGIRSNQPQHF. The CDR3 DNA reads TGCGCCAGCAGATTACAGGGGATCAGGAGCAATCAGCCCCAGCATTTT.

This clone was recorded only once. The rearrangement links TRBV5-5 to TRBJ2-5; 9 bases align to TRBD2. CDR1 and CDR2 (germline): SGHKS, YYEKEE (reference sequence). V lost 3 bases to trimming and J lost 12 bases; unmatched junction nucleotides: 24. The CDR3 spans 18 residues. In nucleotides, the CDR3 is TGTGCCAGCAGCTCGGACGGCTCCGGGGGATTGAGCGGGAGGACGGAGTACTTC. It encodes CASSSDGSGGLSGRTEYF.

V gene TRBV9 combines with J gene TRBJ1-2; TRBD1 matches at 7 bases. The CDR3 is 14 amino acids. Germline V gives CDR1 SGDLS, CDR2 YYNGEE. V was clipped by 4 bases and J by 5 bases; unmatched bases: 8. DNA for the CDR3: TGTGCCAGCAGCCCGCGGGGGACAGCTTATGGCTACACCTTC. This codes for CASSPRGTAYGYTF.

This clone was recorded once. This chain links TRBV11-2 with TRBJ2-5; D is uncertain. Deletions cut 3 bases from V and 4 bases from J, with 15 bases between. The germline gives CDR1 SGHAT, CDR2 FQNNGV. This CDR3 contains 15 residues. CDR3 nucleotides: TGTGCCAGCAGCTTGGACCCCTTGAATCGAGAGACCCAGTACTTC. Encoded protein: CASSLDPLNRETQYF. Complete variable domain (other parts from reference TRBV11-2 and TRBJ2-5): EAGVAQSPRYKIIEKRQSVAFWCNPISGHATLYWYQQILGQGPKLLIQFQNNGVVDDSQLPKDRFSAERLKGVDSTLKIQPAKLEDSAVYLCASSLDPLNRETQYFGPGTRLLVL.

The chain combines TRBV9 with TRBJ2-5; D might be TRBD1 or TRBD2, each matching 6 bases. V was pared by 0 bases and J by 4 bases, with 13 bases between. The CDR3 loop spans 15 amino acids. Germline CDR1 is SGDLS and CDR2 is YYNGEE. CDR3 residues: CASSVAGGLLETQYF. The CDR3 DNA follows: TGTGCCAGCAGCGTAGCTGGGGGGCTGCTAGAGACCCAGTACTTC.